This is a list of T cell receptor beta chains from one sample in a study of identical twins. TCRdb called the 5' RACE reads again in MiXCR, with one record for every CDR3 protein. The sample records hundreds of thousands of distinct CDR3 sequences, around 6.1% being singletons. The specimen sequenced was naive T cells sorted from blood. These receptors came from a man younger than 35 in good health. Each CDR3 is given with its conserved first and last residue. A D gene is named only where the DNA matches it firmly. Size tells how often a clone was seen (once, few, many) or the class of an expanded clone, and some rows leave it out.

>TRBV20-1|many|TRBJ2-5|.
CSASWTGLRRETQYF
TGCAGTGCTAGTTGGACGGGACTTCGGAGGGAGACCCAGTACTTC
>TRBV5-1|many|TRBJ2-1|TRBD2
CASSLVGGRFNEQFF
TGCGCCAGCAGCTTGGTCGGGGGGAGGTTTAATGAGCAGTTCTTC
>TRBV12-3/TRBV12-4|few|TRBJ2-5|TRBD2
CASSWMGGETQYF
TGTGCCAGCAGTTGGATGGGGGGGGAGACCCAGTACTTC
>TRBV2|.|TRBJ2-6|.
CASSEPSQGSGANVLTF
TGTGCCAGCAGTGAACCGAGTCAAGGTTCCGGGGCCAACGTCCTGACTTTC
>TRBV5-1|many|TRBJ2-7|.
CASSLVGVAYEQYF
TGCGCCAGCAGCTTGGTAGGGGTGGCCTACGAGCAGTACTTC
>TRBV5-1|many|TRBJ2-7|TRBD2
CASSWTSGRYEQYF
TGCGCCAGCAGCTGGACTAGCGGGAGGTACGAGCAGTACTTC
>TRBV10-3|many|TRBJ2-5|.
CAISDTGPGVNQYF
TGTGCCATCAGTGATACGGGGCCTGGTGTGAACCAGTACTTC
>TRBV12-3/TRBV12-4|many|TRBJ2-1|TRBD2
CASSLGSGTSGENEQFF
TGTGCCAGCAGTTTAGGGTCGGGGACTAGCGGAGAAAATGAGCAGTTCTTC
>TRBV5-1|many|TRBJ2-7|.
CASSLDRSSYEQYF
TGCGCCAGCAGCCTGGATAGGAGCTCCTACGAGCAGTACTTC
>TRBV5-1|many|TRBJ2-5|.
CASSRDAKAETQYF
TGCGCCAGCAGTAGGGACGCAAAGGCCGAGACCCAGTACTTC
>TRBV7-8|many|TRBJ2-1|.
CASSLGNRLNEQFF
TGTGCCAGCAGCTTAGGTAACCGCCTCAATGAGCAGTTCTTC
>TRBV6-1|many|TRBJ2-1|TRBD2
CASSKTSGYEQFF
TGTGCCAGCAGTAAGACTAGCGGATATGAGCAGTTCTTC
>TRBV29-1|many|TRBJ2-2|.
CSVETSGRLGTGELFF
TGCAGCGTTGAAACGTCCGGCCGCTTGGGGACCGGGGAGCTGTTTTTT
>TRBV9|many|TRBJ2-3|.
CASIGMTDTQYF
TGTGCCAGCATAGGCATGACAGATACGCAGTATTTT
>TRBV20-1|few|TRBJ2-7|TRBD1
CSATSPGQGAYEQYF
TGCAGTGCTACAAGTCCGGGACAGGGGGCCTACGAGCAGTACTTC
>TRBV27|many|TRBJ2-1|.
CASSWDYNEQFF
TGTGCCAGCAGTTGGGATTACAATGAGCAGTTCTTC
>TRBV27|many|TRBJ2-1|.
CASSFSGGDEQFF
TGTGCCAGCAGTTTCTCCGGTGGGGATGAGCAGTTCTTC
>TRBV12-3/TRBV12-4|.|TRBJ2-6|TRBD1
CASSPPGGAPGANVLTF
TGTGCCAGCAGTCCGCCAGGGGGAGCACCTGGGGCCAACGTCCTGACTTTC
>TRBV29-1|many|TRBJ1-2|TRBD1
CSVAPQGDGYTF
TGCAGCGTTGCCCCCCAGGGGGATGGCTACACCTTC
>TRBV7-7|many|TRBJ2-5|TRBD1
CASSINTGGGETQYF
TGTGCCAGCAGCATAAACACAGGGGGTGGAGAGACCCAGTACTTC
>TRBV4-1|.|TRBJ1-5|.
CASSMNQPQHF
TGCGCCAGCAGCATGAATCAGCCCCAGCATTTT
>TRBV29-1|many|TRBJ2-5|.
CSVDRDQETQYF
TGCAGCGTTGACAGGGATCAAGAGACCCAGTACTTC
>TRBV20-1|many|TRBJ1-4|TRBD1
CSAYSGQGQNEKLFF
TGCAGTGCCTACAGCGGACAGGGGCAAAATGAAAAACTGTTTTTT
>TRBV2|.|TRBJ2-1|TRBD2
CASSEAAAGSVVRSYNEQFF
TGTGCCAGCAGTGAAGCTGCAGCGGGGTCGGTCGTTCGCTCCTACAATGAGCAGTTCTTC
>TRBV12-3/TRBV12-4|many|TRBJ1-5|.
CASRPGRLPQPQHF
TGTGCCAGCAGACCGGGACGGCTTCCCCAGCCCCAGCATTTT
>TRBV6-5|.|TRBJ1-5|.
CASSLTGRNQPQHF
TGTGCCAGCAGTTTGACAGGACGCAATCAGCCCCAGCATTTT
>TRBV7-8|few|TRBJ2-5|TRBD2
CASSRLATQETQYF
TGTGCCAGCAGCCGACTAGCGACCCAAGAGACCCAGTACTTC
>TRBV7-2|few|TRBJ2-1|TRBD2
CASRRGTSGYYNEQFF
TGTGCCAGCAGACGGGGGACTAGCGGTTATTACAATGAGCAGTTCTTC
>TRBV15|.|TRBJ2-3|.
CATSGGGRGTDTQYF
TGTGCCACCAGCGGTGGGGGGCGCGGGACAGATACGCAGTATTTT
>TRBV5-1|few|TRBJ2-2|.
CASSLTVSNTGELFF
TGCGCCAGCAGCTTGACAGTTTCGAACACCGGGGAGCTGTTTTTT
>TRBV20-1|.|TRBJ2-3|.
CSARTTAGSNTQYF
TGCAGTGCTAGAACCACCGCAGGGTCAAATACGCAGTATTTT
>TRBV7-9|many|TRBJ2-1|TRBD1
CASSQPGQGINEQFF
TGTGCCAGCAGCCAGCCGGGACAGGGTATCAATGAGCAGTTCTTC
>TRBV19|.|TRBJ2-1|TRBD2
CASSTSGRFSYNEQFF
TGTGCCAGTAGTACTAGCGGGAGGTTCTCCTACAATGAGCAGTTCTTC
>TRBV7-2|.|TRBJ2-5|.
CASSPRLGLKETQYF
TGTGCCAGCAGCCCACGACTAGGACTAAAAGAGACCCAGTACTTC